A single sample gave rise to the 32 T cell receptor beta chains below, sequenced in a study of cytomegalovirus exposure and HLA in healthy donors. PCR employed 60 Vbeta and 13 Jbeta primers. Clones were read by immunoSEQ multiplex PCR, and TCRdb kept only the in-frame ones, dropping some. The table records under 200,000 clones, about three quarters of them present only once. Sequenced input: PBMCs. The source is a man between 35 and 55 years old in good health and CMV-seronegative.

V is TRBV11-3 and J is TRBJ2-1, with TRBD2 identical over 10 bases. After removal of 1 base from V and 8 bases from J, the junction contained 2 bases not matched to a gene. Germline V gene data show CDR1 as SGHNT and CDR2 as YENEEA. The CDR3 has 14 residues. The CDR3 DNA is TGTGCCAGCAGCTTAGCTAGCGGGAGACATGAGCAGTTCTTC. Protein product: CASSLASGRHEQFF.

The chain uses TRBV29-1 and TRBJ2-1, with TRBD2 matching over 8 bases. The ends lost 1 base at V and 0 bases at J; junction bases unmatched: 5. This CDR3 contains 16 residues. The germline gives CDR1 SQVTM, CDR2 ANQGSEA. The CDR3 here is CSVEGSREDSYNEQFF. For the CDR3, the DNA is TGCAGCGTTGAAGGTTCGCGGGAGGACTCCTACAATGAGCAGTTCTTC.

V usage is TRBV7-2 and J usage is TRBJ2-3; 9 nucleotides line up with TRBD2. This CDR3 contains 16 residues. The germline V gene encodes CDR1 SGHTA and CDR2 FQGNSA. With V trimmed by 4 bases and J by 1 base, 6 bases remained unmatched. The CDR3 DNA reads as TGTGCCAGCAGCTCCCAGGCTAGCGGGGGCACAGATACGCAGTATTTT. Its translation is CASSSQASGGTDTQYF.

The chain joins TRBV2 to TRBJ1-1, with D perhaps TRBD1 (5 bases). Trimming cost V 1 base and J 8 bases, with 5 bases left between them. Germline V gives CDR1 SNHLY, CDR2 FYNNEI. This CDR3 region has 11 residues. CDR3 protein: CASSEEGEAFF. The CDR3 DNA reads as TGTGCCAGCAGTGAAGAGGGGGAAGCTTTCTTT.

The rearrangement links TRBV27 to TRBJ2-7; 11 positions match TRBD2. V dropped 8 bases and J dropped 3; count of bases not matched to a gene: 9. The CDR3 is 15 residues long. Germline assignment: CDR1 MNHEY and CDR2 SMNVEV (reference sequence). The CDR3 DNA reads TGTGCCAGCGGGACGACTAGCGGGATGCTCTACGAGCAGTACTTC. Protein: CASGTTSGMLYEQYF.

This clone was recorded only once. The chain uses TRBV30 and TRBJ1-5, with TRBD1 matching 7 bases. Germline V gene data show CDR1 as GTSNPN and CDR2 as SVGIG (reference sequence). The ends lost 2 bases at V and 2 bases at J; junction bases unmatched: 12. The CDR3 loop spans 17 amino acids. CDR3 in DNA: TGTGCCTGGAGTCCTCTGCAGGGGGGCTCTGGCAATCAGCCCCAGCATTTT. The encoded protein is CAWSPLQGGSGNQPQHF.

The V gene is TRBV5-1, the J gene TRBJ1-6; D remains ambiguous. Per germline, CDR1 SGHRS and CDR2 YFSETQ. This CDR3 region has 15 residues. Between the trimmed V and J ends, which lost 0 bases and 4 bases, there was a span of 8 bases. The DNA of the CDR3 is TGCGCCAGCAGCTTGGATCAGATATATAATTCACCCCTCCACTTT. Its protein is CASSLDQIYNSPLHF. Combining the CDR3 with reference TRBV5-1 and TRBJ1-6 gives the whole variable domain KAGVTQTPRYLIKTRGQQVTLSCSPISGHRSVSWYQQTPGQGLQFLFEYFSETQRNKGNFPGRFSGRQFSNSRSEMNVSTLELGDSALYLCASSLDQIYNSPLHFGNGTRLTVT.

The chain employs TRBV7-2 and TRBJ1-3, with D perhaps TRBD1 (6 bases). V gave up 10 bases and J gave up 1 base, with 20 bases separating them. Germline V gene data show CDR1 as SGHTA and CDR2 as FQGNSA. The CDR3 totals 16 residues. The CDR3 is CATQTTGGASGNTIYF. The CDR3 bases are TGTGCCACCCAGACGACCGGGGGGGCGTCTGGAAACACCATATATTTT.

The CDR3 protein is CASSTHAQGNNQPQHF. The DNA of the CDR3 is TGTGCCAGCAGCACCCACGCGCAGGGCAACAATCAGCCCCAGCATTTT. V usage is TRBV7-2 and J usage is TRBJ1-5, with a tentative D call TRBD1 (5 bases). Germline V gene lookup returns CDR1 SGHTA and CDR2 FQGNSA. This CDR3 has 16 amino acids. Deletions cut 5 bases from V and 3 bases from J, with 17 bases between. Full variable domain (remainder filled in from reference TRBV7-2 and TRBJ1-5): GAGVSQSPSNKVTEKGKDVELRCDPISGHTALYWYRQSLGQGLEFLIYFQGNSAPDKSGLPSDRFSAERTGGSVSTLTIQRTQQEDSAVYLCASSTHAQGNNQPQHFGDGTRLSIL.

V is TRBV6-5 and J is TRBJ2-7; 9 bases align to TRBD2. Germline V gives CDR1 MNHEY, CDR2 SVGAGI. This CDR3 comprises 15 residues. With 0 bases clipped from V and 4 bases from J, the junction kept 4 bases outside the gene matches. CDR3 amino acids: CASSYSASGIYEQYF. The CDR3 DNA is TGTGCCAGCAGTTACTCGGCTAGCGGGATATACGAGCAGTACTTC.

The V call is TRBV7-2, the J call TRBJ2-3; 10 bases match TRBD2. The germline V gene encodes CDR1 SGHTA and CDR2 FQGNSA. The length of the CDR3 is 18 residues. The V gene end was trimmed by 0 bases and the J gene end by 1 base; junction bases not matched to a gene: 7. The CDR3 loop is CASSLAWGTSGGTDTQYF. CDR3 nucleotides: TGTGCCAGCAGCTTAGCGTGGGGAACTAGCGGGGGCACAGATACGCAGTATTTT.

The sample holds one count of this clone. The chain combines TRBV11-2 with TRBJ1-6, with TRBD1 matching 8 bases. V lost 3 bases to trimming and J lost 9 bases; unmatched junction nucleotides: 7. The germline CDR1 and CDR2 sequences are SGHAT and FQNNGV. The CDR3 contains 15 residues. The CDR3 is CASSLTRTGTSPLHF. The CDR3 bases are TGTGCCAGCAGCTTGACCCGGACAGGGACTTCACCCCTCCACTTT.

DNA for the CDR3: TGTGCCAGCAGGGTGGACGGGAGCTCCTACGAGCAGTACTTC. This sequence encodes CASRVDGSSYEQYF. The genes are TRBV5-4 and TRBJ2-7; TRBD2 might be the D (6 bases). From germline, CDR1 is SGHNT and CDR2 YYREEE (reference sequence). CDR3 length equals 14 residues. V lost 5 bases and J 0 bases, leaving 12 bases between the germline ends.

The chain joins TRBV7-2 to TRBJ2-7; perhaps TRBD1 as D (6 bases). Between the trimmed V and J ends, which lost 4 bases and 0 bases, there was a span of 16 bases. This CDR3 region has 16 residues. Per germline, CDR1 SGHTA and CDR2 FQGNSA. CDR3 protein: CASSSLGQLNSYEQYF. CDR3 nucleotides: TGTGCCAGCAGCTCACTAGGACAGCTCAACTCCTACGAGCAGTACTTC.

This clone was seen only once. The rearrangement joins TRBV14 to TRBJ1-2, with a weak D call TRBD1 (5 bases). V gave up 0 bases and J gave up 4 bases, with 9 bases separating them. CDR1 and CDR2 from the germline V gene are SGHDN and FVKESK. The CDR3 spans 14 residues. CDR3 amino acids: CASSQDPGPYGYTF. Here the CDR3 DNA reads TGTGCCAGCAGCCAAGACCCAGGGCCCTATGGCTACACCTTC.

CDR3 in amino acids: CASSPAAGPAMNGYTF. CDR3 DNA: TGTGCCAGCAGCCCTGCGGCGGGACCCGCGATGAATGGCTACACCTTC. The V call is TRBV7-2, the J call TRBJ1-2; maybe TRBD1 (5 bases). This CDR3 is built from 16 residues. Per the germline V gene, CDR1 is SGHTA and CDR2 is FQGNSA. V shed 5 bases and J shed 6 bases, with 22 bases lying between them.

The chain employs TRBV5-1 and TRBJ1-1; no clear D. Trimming took 4 bases from V and 1 from J, leaving 17 bases between them. Germline lookup yields CDR1 SGHRS and CDR2 YFSETQ. The CDR3 totals 16 residues. CDR3 loop: CASSPETGLRNTEAFF. Here the CDR3 DNA reads TGCGCCAGCAGCCCGGAAACGGGTCTGAGGAACACTGAAGCTTTCTTT.

The chain couples TRBV11-3 to TRBJ2-4; weak D call: TRBD2 (7 bases). V was pared by 5 bases and J by 8 bases, with 13 bases between. The CDR3 sequence is 13 residues long. Per the germline V gene, CDR1 is SGHNT and CDR2 is YENEEA. The CDR3 bases are TGTGCCAGCAGCCTGGACAGCGGGGACATTCAGTACTTC. Its translation: CASSLDSGDIQYF.

This chain joins TRBV6-5 and TRBJ2-7, with D tentatively TRBD2 (5 bases). This CDR3 is 14 amino acids long. V lost 4 bases to trimming and J lost 2 bases, with 12 bases between them. CDR1 is MNHEY, CDR2 SVGAGI, per germline. The CDR3 protein is CASSSDGKPYEQYF. The CDR3 nucleotides read TGTGCCAGCAGTTCAGACGGGAAGCCCTACGAGCAGTACTTC.

The V and J genes are TRBV7-9 and TRBJ1-4, with 7 bases that match TRBD1. Germline V gene sequence: CDR1 SEHNR, CDR2 FQNEAQ (reference sequence). V shed 1 base, J shed 4 bases, and the junction held 6 bases outside the gene matches. The CDR3 is made up of 16 amino acids. The CDR3 sequence is CASSLVQGLGNEKLFF. The CDR3 region has the DNA TGTGCCAGCAGCTTAGTACAGGGGTTGGGTAATGAAAAACTGTTTTTT.

A remark on this clone: Its ends do not fully match the called genes, so a read error is possible. The genes are TRBV2 and TRBJ2-1; 9 bases match TRBD2. Germline V gene lookup returns CDR1 SNHLY and CDR2 FYNNEI. The CDR3 has 13 residues. CDR3 nucleotide sequence: TGTGCCAGCAGTCAAGCGGGAGGCAATGAGCAGTTCTTC. It specifies CASSQAGGNEQFF.

V is TRBV30 and J is TRBJ2-1; D is possibly TRBD1 (6 bases). Germline CDR1 reads GTSNPN; CDR2 reads SVGIG (reference sequence). CDR3 size: 10 residues. V gave up 0 bases and J gave up 16 bases, with 10 bases separating them. CDR3 region: CAWSVGQTFF. Here the CDR3 DNA reads TGTGCCTGGAGTGTTGGACAGACATTCTTC.

This clone was detected many times. The gene calls are TRBV7-9 and TRBJ2-7, with a tentative D call TRBD2 (5 bases). CDR1 and CDR2 (germline): SEHNR, FQNEAQ (reference sequence). V lost 5 bases, J lost 7 bases, and 18 bases lay in between. The CDR3 runs 14 residues. In nucleotides, the CDR3 is TGTGCCAGCAGCACACTAGTAGGGTCGTCAGAGCAGTACTTC. Encoded protein: CASSTLVGSSEQYF.

The rearrangement uses TRBV4-3 and TRBJ2-2; TRBD1 matches at 8 bases. Germline V lookup: CDR1 LGHNA, CDR2 YSLEER. The CDR3 is made up of 16 amino acids. V lost 0 bases and J lost 3; bases outside the gene matches: 3. CDR3 sequence: CASSQDATGDTGELFF. CDR3 DNA sequence: TGCGCCAGCAGCCAAGACGCGACAGGGGACACCGGGGAGCTGTTTTTT.

In DNA, the CDR3 is TGCAGCGTTGTAGGGGGTGCAGGGGCCGGGGAGCTGTTTTTT. As protein: CSVVGGAGAGELFF. This rearrangement joins TRBV29-1 to TRBJ2-2, with D maybe TRBD1 (6 bases). Trimming pared 4 bases from V and 6 bases from J, leaving 15 bases between. Germline assignment: CDR1 SQVTM and CDR2 ANQGSEA. The length of the CDR3 is 14 residues.

The chain uses TRBV7-9 and TRBJ1-5; 7 bases match TRBD1. V was pared by 5 bases and J by 2 bases, with 3 bases of the junction left unmatched. The CDR3 is made up of 14 amino acids. The V gene's germline CDR1 is SEHNR and CDR2 FQNEAQ (reference sequence). The CDR3 spells CASSRQGGNQPQHF. The DNA of the CDR3 is TGTGCCAGCAGCCGACAGGGCGGCAATCAGCCCCAGCATTTT. The complete variable domain, with remaining parts taken from reference TRBV7-9 and TRBJ1-5, reads DTGVSQNPRHKITKRGQNVTFRCDPISEHNRLYWYRQTLGQGPEFLTYFQNEAQLEKSRLLSDRFSAERPKGSFSTLEIQRTEQGDSAMYLCASSRQGGNQPQHFGDGTRLSIL.

The chain is built from TRBV7-2 and TRBJ2-3, with 9 nucleotides matching TRBD2. The V gene's germline CDR1 is SGHTA and CDR2 FQGNSA. The CDR3 consists of 16 residues. V trimming: 5 bases; J trimming: 4 bases; junction bases outside the gene matches: 10. DNA of the CDR3: TGTGCCAGCAGCCCAATAGCGGGAGCGGCGCCAGATACGCAGTATTTT. Protein: CASSPIAGAAPDTQYF.

V usage is TRBV6-1 and J usage is TRBJ2-3; 11 bases agree with TRBD2. V shed 4 bases and J 0 bases; nucleotides not matched to a gene: 6. CDR3 length: 17 amino acids. CDR1 and CDR2 (germline): MNHNS, SASEGT. DNA of the CDR3: TGTGCCAGCAGTGTAGCGGGGGGGCTCCTTAGCACAGATACGCAGTATTTT. It translates to CASSVAGGLLSTDTQYF.

The chain couples TRBV7-9 to TRBJ2-7; D may be TRBD1 (5 bases). Germline CDR1 reads SEHNR; CDR2 reads FQNEAQ (reference sequence). V lost 5 bases, J lost 3 bases, and 11 bases lay in between. This CDR3 comprises 13 residues. CDR3 in amino acids: CASSRTPYYEQYF. DNA of the CDR3: TGTGCCAGCAGCCGGACACCGTACTACGAGCAGTACTTC.

The chain recombines TRBV9 with TRBJ1-4, with 12 bases matching TRBD1. Per the germline V gene, CDR1 is SGDLS and CDR2 is YYNGEE. V gave up 0 bases and J gave up 8 bases; unmatched junction bases: 5. The CDR3 is made up of 16 amino acids. For the CDR3, the DNA is TGTGCCAGCAGCGTAGCTACGGGACAGGGGGCCGAAAAACTGTTTTTT. Protein product: CASSVATGQGAEKLFF.

This clone was seen only once. The chain is built from TRBV5-4 and TRBJ1-2; D might be TRBD1 (5 bases). Trimming shortened V by 0 bases and J by 1 base, and 10 bases separated the two germline ends. Looked up from germline, CDR1 is SGHNT and CDR2 is YYREEE (reference sequence). This CDR3 is built from 15 residues. CDR3 DNA sequence: TGTGCCAGCAGCTTGGGGGGGGTTAATAACTATGGCTACACCTTC. This gives the protein CASSLGGVNNYGYTF.

The chain couples TRBV5-4 to TRBJ1-4, with 9 bases fitting TRBD1. Germline trimming cut 5 bases from V and 2 bases from J; bases unmatched to any gene: 7. CDR3 length: 16 residues. Germline CDR1 SGHNT, CDR2 YYREEE (reference sequence). The DNA of the CDR3 is TGTGCCAGCAGGTCCGGGACAGGGAGTACTAATGAAAAACTGTTTTTT. This encodes CASRSGTGSTNEKLFF. Together with reference TRBV5-4 and TRBJ1-4, the CDR3 gives the full variable domain: ETGVTQSPTHLIKTRGQQVTLRCSSQSGHNTVSWYQQALGQGPQFIFQYYREEENGRGNFPPRFSGLQFPNYSSELNVNALELDDSALYLCASRSGTGSTNEKLFFGSGTQLSVL.